This TCR beta chain was found in a study of CD8+ T cells in alopecia areata. General study points: Sequenced scalp T cells also include alphabeta T cells resident in normal skin. An increase in clonality over normal scalp was evident in lesional scalp, especially alopecia totalis/universalis.

Germline loops: CDR1 MGHDK, CDR2 SYGVNS. The length of the CDR3 is 16 residues. Trimming removed 2 bases at V and 8 bases at J, with 21 bases between. Cell sorting was applied to PBMCs, and CD4+ and CD8+ T cells were collected. This clone occurred a few times. The antigen remains undetermined. cDNA prepared by RNA extraction and subsequent reverse transcription served as the template for sequencing. Only in-frame clones appear in the TCRdb table, and some are missing; sequencing was by immunoSEQ multiplex PCR. This sample has about 150,000 clones; roughly 60% occur once, and the top ten carry over 4%. This clonotype was obtained from a human donor in good health. Sequencing was done on a sample of CD4+ T cells sorted from blood. The rearrangement links TRBV25-1 to TRBJ1-2; D is unresolved. CDR3 residues: CASSEPTREASLGYTF. The CDR3 DNA follows: TGTGCCAGCAGTGAACCGACAAGGGAGGCATCATTGGGCTACACCTTC.